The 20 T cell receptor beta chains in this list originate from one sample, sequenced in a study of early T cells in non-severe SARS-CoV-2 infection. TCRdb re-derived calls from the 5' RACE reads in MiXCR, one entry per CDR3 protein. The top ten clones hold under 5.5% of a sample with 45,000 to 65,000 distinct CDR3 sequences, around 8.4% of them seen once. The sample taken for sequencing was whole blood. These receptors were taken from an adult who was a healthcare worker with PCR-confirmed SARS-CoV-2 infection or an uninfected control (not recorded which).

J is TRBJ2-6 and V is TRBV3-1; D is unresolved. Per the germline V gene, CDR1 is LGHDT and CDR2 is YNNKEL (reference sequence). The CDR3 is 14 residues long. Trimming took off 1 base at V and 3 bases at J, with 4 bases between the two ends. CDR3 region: CASSQVRGANVLTF. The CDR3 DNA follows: TGTGCCAGCAGCCAAGTACGTGGGGCCAACGTCCTGACTTTC.

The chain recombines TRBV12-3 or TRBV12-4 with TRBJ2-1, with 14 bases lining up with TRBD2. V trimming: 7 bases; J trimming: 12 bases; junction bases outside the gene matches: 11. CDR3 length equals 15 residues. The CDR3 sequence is CASTAGLAGEGRQFF. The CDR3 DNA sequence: TGTGCCAGCACTGCGGGACTAGCGGGAGAGGGGCGGCAGTTCTTC.

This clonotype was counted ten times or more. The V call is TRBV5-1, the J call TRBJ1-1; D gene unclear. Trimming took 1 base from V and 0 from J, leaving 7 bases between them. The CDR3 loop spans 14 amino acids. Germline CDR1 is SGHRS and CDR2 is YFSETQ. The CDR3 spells CASSLTVMNTEAFF. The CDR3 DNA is TGCGCCAGCAGCTTGACAGTCATGAACACTGAAGCTTTCTTT.

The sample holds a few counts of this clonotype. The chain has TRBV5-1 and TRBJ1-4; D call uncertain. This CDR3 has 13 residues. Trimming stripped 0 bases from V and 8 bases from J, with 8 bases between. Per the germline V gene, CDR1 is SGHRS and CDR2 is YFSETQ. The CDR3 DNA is TGCGCCAGCAGCTTGGAGCTTAACGAAAAACTGTTTTTT. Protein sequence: CASSLELNEKLFF.

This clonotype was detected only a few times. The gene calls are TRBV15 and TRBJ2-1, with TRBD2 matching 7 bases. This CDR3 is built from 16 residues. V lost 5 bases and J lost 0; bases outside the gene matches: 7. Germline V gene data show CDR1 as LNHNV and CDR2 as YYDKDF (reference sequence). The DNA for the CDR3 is TGTGCCACCAGCTCGCGGGGGTTTAGCTCCTACAATGAGCAGTTCTTC. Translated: CATSSRGFSSYNEQFF.

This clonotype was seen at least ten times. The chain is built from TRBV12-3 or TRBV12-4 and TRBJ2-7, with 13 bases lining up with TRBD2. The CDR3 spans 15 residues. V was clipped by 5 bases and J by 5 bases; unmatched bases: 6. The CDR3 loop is CASSPPGLAGNEQYF. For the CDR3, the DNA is TGTGCCAGCAGTCCACCGGGACTAGCGGGAAACGAGCAGTACTTC.

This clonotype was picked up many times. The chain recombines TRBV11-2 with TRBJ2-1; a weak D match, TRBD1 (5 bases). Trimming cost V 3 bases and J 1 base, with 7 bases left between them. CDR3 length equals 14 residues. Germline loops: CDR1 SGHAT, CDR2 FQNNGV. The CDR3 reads CASSLTASYNEQFF. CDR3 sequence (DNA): TGTGCCAGCAGCTTGACAGCTTCCTACAATGAGCAGTTCTTC. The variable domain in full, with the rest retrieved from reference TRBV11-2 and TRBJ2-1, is EAGVAQSPRYKIIEKRQSVAFWCNPISGHATLYWYQQILGQGPKLLIQFQNNGVVDDSQLPKDRFSAERLKGVDSTLKIQPAKLEDSAVYLCASSLTASYNEQFFGPGTRLTVL.

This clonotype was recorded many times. The CDR3 loop reads CSAREVAGSGYEQYF. The CDR3 nucleotides read TGCAGTGCTAGAGAGGTAGCGGGAAGTGGCTACGAGCAGTACTTC. J is TRBJ2-7 and V is TRBV20-1; 8 positions match TRBD2. CDR3 length: 15 residues. V lost 0 bases and J lost 3; bases outside the gene matches: 7. The germline V gene encodes CDR1 DFQATT and CDR2 SNEGSKA (reference sequence).

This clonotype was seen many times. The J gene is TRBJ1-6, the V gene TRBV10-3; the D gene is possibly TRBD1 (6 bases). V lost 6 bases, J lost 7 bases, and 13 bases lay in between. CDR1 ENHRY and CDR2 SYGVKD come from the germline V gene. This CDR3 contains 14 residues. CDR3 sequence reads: CAISTGGQNSPLHF. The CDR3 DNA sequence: TGTGCCATCAGCACCGGGGGGCAGAATTCACCCCTCCACTTT.

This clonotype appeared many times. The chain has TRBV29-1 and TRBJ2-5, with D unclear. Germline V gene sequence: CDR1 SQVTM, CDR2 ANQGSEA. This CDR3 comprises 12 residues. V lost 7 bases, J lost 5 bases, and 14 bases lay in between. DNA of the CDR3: TGCAGCGCCGCGTATGGGCGGGAGACCCAGTACTTC. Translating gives CSAAYGRETQYF. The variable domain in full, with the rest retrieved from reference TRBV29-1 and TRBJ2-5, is SAVISQKPSRDICQRGTSLTIQCQVDSQVTMMFWYRQQPGQSLTLIATANQGSEATYESGFVIDKFPISRPNLTFSTLTVSNMSPEDSSIYLCSAAYGRETQYFGPGTRLLVL.

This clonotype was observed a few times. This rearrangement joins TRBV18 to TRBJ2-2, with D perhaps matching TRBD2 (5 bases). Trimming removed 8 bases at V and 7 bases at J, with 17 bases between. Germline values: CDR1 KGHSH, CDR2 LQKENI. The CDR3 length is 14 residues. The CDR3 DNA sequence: TGTGCCAGCACGCCTTCTTCGGGGAGCGGGGAGCTGTTTTTT. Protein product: CASTPSSGSGELFF.

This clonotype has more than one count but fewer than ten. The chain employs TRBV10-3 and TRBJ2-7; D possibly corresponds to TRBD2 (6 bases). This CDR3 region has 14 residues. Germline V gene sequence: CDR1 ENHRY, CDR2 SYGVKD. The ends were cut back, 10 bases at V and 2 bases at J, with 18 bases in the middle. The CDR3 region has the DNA TGTGCCAGCAGAGCCTTGGCGGGGACCTACGAGCAGTACTTC. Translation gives CASRALAGTYEQYF.

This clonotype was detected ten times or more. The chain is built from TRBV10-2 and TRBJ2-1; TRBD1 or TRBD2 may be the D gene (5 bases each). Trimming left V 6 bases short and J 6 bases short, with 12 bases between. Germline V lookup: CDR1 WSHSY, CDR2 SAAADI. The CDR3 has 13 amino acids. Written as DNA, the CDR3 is TGCGCCAGCAGACCTATGGGGACCAATGAGCAGTTCTTC. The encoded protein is CASRPMGTNEQFF.

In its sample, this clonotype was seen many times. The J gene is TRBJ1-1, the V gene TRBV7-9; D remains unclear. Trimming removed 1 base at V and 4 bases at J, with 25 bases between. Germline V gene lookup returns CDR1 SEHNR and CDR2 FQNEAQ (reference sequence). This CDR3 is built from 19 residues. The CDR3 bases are TGTGCCAGCAGCTTAGAGGTCGGCGTACGGGGAGCGTCGACCACTGAAGCTTTCTTT. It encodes CASSLEVGVRGASTTEAFF.

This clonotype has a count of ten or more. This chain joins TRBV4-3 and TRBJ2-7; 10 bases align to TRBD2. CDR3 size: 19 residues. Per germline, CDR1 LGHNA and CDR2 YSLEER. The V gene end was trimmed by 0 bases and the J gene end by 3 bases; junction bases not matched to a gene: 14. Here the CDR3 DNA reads TGCGCCAGCAGCCAAGAGGCGAACCGACGAGGACTAGCGGTCTACGAGCAGTACTTC. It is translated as CASSQEANRRGLAVYEQYF.

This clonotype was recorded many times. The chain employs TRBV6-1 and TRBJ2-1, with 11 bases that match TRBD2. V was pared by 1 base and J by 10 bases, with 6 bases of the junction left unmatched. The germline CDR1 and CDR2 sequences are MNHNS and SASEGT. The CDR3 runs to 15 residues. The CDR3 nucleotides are TGTGCCAGCAGTGAAGGGACTAGCGGGCAGGGGGAGCAGTTCTTC. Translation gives CASSEGTSGQGEQFF.

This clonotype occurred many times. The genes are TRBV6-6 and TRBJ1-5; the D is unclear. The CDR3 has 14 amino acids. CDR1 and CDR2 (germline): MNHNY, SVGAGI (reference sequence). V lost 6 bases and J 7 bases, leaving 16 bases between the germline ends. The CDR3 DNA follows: TGTGCCAGCAGACAGACTTCAGGCGACCAGCCCCAGCATTTT. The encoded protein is CASRQTSGDQPQHF.

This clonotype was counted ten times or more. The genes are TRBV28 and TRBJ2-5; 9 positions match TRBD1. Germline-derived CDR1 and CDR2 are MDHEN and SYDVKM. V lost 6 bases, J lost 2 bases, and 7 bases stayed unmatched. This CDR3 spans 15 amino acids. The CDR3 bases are TGTGCCAGCAGACTCGGACAGGGGCGGCAAGAGACCCAGTACTTC. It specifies CASRLGQGRQETQYF. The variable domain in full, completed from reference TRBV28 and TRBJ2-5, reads DVKVTQSSRYLVKRTGEKVFLECVQDMDHENMFWYRQDPGLGLRLIYFSYDVKMKEKGDIPEGYSVSREKKERFSLILESASTNQTSMYLCASRLGQGRQETQYFGPGTRLLVL.

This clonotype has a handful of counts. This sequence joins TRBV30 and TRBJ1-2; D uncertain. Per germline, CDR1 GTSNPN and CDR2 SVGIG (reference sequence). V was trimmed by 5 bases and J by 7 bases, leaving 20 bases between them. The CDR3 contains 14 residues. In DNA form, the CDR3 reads TGTGCCTGGGGGCCGGGCGTCCTTGGAGGTGGCTACACCTTC. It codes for CAWGPGVLGGGYTF.

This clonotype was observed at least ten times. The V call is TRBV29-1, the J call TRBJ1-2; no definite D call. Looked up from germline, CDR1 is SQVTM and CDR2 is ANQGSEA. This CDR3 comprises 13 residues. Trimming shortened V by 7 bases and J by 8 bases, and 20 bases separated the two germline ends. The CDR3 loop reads CSGLLRFTQGYTF. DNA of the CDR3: TGCAGCGGTCTCTTGAGATTCACCCAGGGCTACACCTTC.